These T cell receptor beta chains were read from a single sample in a study of CD8 T cells in ankylosing spondylitis. TCRdb reanalysed the 5' RACE reads using MiXCR and keeps one entry per CDR3 protein. The data show a few hundred thousand distinct CDR3 sequences, with 15% to 20% seen just once and about 44% held by the top ten. The source material was blood, either unsorted or a sorted T cell fraction (not recorded which). All receptors derive from a male donor with ankylosing spondylitis. The conserved cysteine and the conserved F or W are not part of the CDR3 here. The order of the fields is V gene, CDR3 protein.

v_call: TRBV30; cdr3_aa: ACRLAGGNEQF
v_call: TRBV2; cdr3_aa: ASRVEGYYEPQH
v_call: TRBV5-1; cdr3_aa: ASSLRKGGQETQY
v_call: TRBV5-6; cdr3_aa: ASSFSPDRNTEAF
v_call: TRBV7-9; cdr3_aa: ASSLGQTTDTQY
v_call: TRBV5-1; cdr3_aa: ASSPQGQGYYEQY
v_call: TRBV11-2; cdr3_aa: ASSLGTIYGYT
v_call: TRBV4-1; cdr3_aa: ASSQDGAGRPEAF
v_call: TRBV4-1; cdr3_aa: ASSHGQTNYGYT
v_call: TRBV12-3/TRBV12-4; cdr3_aa: ASRSGTDDYGYT
v_call: TRBV5-1; cdr3_aa: ASSQVRGNTEAF
v_call: TRBV19; cdr3_aa: ASFPGGNSPLH
v_call: TRBV6-5; cdr3_aa: ASSYFPGQDYGYT
v_call: TRBV6-6; cdr3_aa: ASDDGPGELF
v_call: TRBV7-9; cdr3_aa: ASSLAFGQGGYEQY
v_call: TRBV7-9; cdr3_aa: ASSPHGQGEETQY
v_call: TRBV27; cdr3_aa: ASSNRGLEQY
v_call: TRBV30; cdr3_aa: AWSPPDSPLH
v_call: TRBV12-3/TRBV12-4; cdr3_aa: ASSFHGRHPYEQY
v_call: TRBV27; cdr3_aa: ATTSVAGGPYEQY
v_call: TRBV20-1; cdr3_aa: SARKREAPYEQY
v_call: TRBV12-3/TRBV12-4; cdr3_aa: ASSLIDEQF